This T cell receptor (beta chain) stems from a study of OX40 agonist ivuxolimab in advanced cancers. Background on the study: Those enrolled were 82.7% male, with a mean age of about 66 years and ages from 23 to 79. Study-level findings and limits: It was also the case that some nonresponders had low normalized T-cell clonal expansion. Which antigen the expanded peripheral T cells recognized is unknown.

Worth noting for this clone: Its cognate antigen is unknown.

Clones were read by immunoSEQ multiplex PCR, and TCRdb kept only the in-frame ones, dropping some. There are 30,000 to 40,000 clones in the sample; 80% to 90% occur only once, and around 20% lies in the top ten. Material: CD4+ or CD8+ T cells sorted from blood, obtained in a trial of the OX40 agonist ivuxolimab. This receptor was obtained from an adult with an advanced solid tumor such as melanoma, head and neck, liver or kidney cancer.

The chain's CDR3 is CASRRETSDEKLFF. The CDR3 nucleotides are TGCGCCAGCAGACGGGAGACCTCCGATGAAAAACTGTTTTTT. The chain uses TRBV4-3 and TRBJ1-4, with D unresolved. Deletions cut 6 bases from V and 6 bases from J, with 14 bases between. The CDR3 is 14 residues long. From germline, CDR1 is LGHNA and CDR2 YSLEER.